This section outlines one TCR beta chain sequence together with its context. The data originate from a study of response to subunit inactivated influenza vaccine. MiXCR, applied by TCRdb to the RT-PCR reads, yields one record per CDR3 protein. The repertoire includes about 160,000 distinct CDR3 sequences, roughly 10% of them detected once, and around 12% sits in the top ten. The V and J ends lost 1 base and 6 bases respectively, with 12 bases between them. CDR1 is LGHDT, CDR2 YNNKEL, per germline (reference sequence). The CDR3 has 15 amino acids. The chain joins TRBV3-1 to TRBJ2-2, with TRBD1 as a possible D gene (5 bases). Sequencing was performed on non-naive T cells sorted from PBMCs, taken about 6 weeks after vaccination. The origin of this receptor is a man over 45 who received an inactivated influenza vaccine. The CDR3 here is CASSQVAQGAGELFF. CDR3 nucleotide sequence: TGTGCCAGCAGCCAAGTCGCTCAGGGTGCCGGGGAGCTGTTTTTT.